A selection of T cell receptor beta chains follows, all from one sample in a study of blood T cell repertoires in COVID-19. Assay: immunoSEQ multiplex PCR; the TCRdb copy retains only in-frame clones and omits some. The data hold 200,000 to 300,000 clones, with 70% to 90% observed a single time. Sequencing was carried out using peripheral blood. These receptors were obtained from a woman aged 55-75 years with active or convalescent COVID-19. Each CDR3 is given with its conserved first and last residue. D genes are given only for firm matches. Size is stated for part of the rows, as once, few or many counts, or as a class when the clone is expanded.

d_call	j_call	clone_size	v_call	cdr3_aa	cdr3_nt
TRBD2	TRBJ2-1	NA	TRBV5-1	CASSVLAGGGSNEQFF	TGCGCCAGCAGTGTTCTAGCGGGAGGTGGAAGCAATGAGCAGTTCTTC
NA	TRBJ1-6	NA	TRBV5-1	CASCPGLLNSPLHF	TGCGCCAGCTGCCCTGGACTCCTTAATTCACCCCTCCACTTT
NA	TRBJ1-1	NA	TRBV7-9	CASSLEGRDTEAFF	TGTGCCAGCAGCTTAGAAGGCAGGGACACTGAAGCTTTCTTT
TRBD1	TRBJ1-6	few	TRBV7-9	CASSLAGTGGIYSPLHF	TGTGCCAGCAGCTTAGCAGGGACAGGGGGCATTTATTCACCCCTCCACTTT
TRBD1	TRBJ2-1	NA	TRBV11-3	CASSFPQSGTGWQDEQFF	TGTGCCAGCAGCTTCCCCCAATCCGGGACAGGGTGGCAGGATGAGCAGTTCTTC
NA	TRBJ1-2	NA	TRBV30	CAWSIGGLEGYTF	TGTGCCTGGAGTATCGGGGGGTTAGAGGGCTACACCTTC
TRBD2	TRBJ2-5	NA	TRBV9	CASSVDAGGPQETQYF	TGTGCCAGCAGCGTAGACGCGGGGGGCCCCCAAGAGACCCAGTACTTC
TRBD1	TRBJ2-1	NA	TRBV11-2	CASSLGTGTLEQFF	TGTGCCAGCAGCTTAGGGACAGGGACGTTGGAGCAGTTCTTC
TRBD2	TRBJ2-1	NA	TRBV14	CASSELAGTLHNEQFF	TGTGCCAGCAGCGAACTAGCGGGAACCTTACACAATGAGCAGTTCTTC
TRBD1	TRBJ1-2	few	TRBV4-1	CASSQEEGANYGYTF	TGCGCCAGCAGCCAAGAAGAGGGGGCGAACTATGGCTACACCTTC
NA	TRBJ2-5	NA	TRBV5-5	CASSPGEGWEETQYF	TGTGCCAGCAGCCCCGGAGAGGGCTGGGAAGAGACCCAGTACTTC
NA	TRBJ1-1	NA	TRBV7-2	CASSFAGLNTEAFF	TGTGCCAGCAGCTTCGCAGGTTTGAACACTGAAGCTTTCTTT
TRBD2	TRBJ2-3	NA	TRBV5-1	CASSPLAGGPSGDTQYF	TGCGCCAGCAGCCCTCTGGCGGGAGGGCCCTCGGGAGATACGCAGTATTTT
TRBD1	TRBJ1-1	NA	TRBV6-2/TRBV6-3	CASSLGTANTEAFF	TGTGCCAGCAGTCTCGGGACAGCGAACACTGAAGCTTTCTTT
TRBD1	TRBJ2-5	NA	TRBV19	CASSLDRTGVETQYF	TGTGCCAGTAGTCTCGATCGGACAGGGGTAGAGACCCAGTACTTC
NA	TRBJ2-6	NA	TRBV25-1	CASSDPTEANVLTF	TGTGCCAGCAGTGATCCGACAGAAGCCAACGTCCTGACTTTC
NA	TRBJ1-4	NA	TRBV4-1	CASSQDPTIATNEKLFF	TGCGCCAGCAGCCAAGATCCCACTATTGCAACTAATGAAAAACTGTTTTTT
TRBD1	TRBJ1-2	NA	TRBV19	CASRTTGEGYTF	TGTGCCAGTAGAACGACAGGGGAAGGCTACACCTTC
NA	TRBJ1-1	few	TRBV2	CASSSDRTSEAFF	TGTGCCAGCAGTTCCGACAGGACTTCTGAAGCTTTCTTT
NA	TRBJ2-4	NA	TRBV15	CATSRREKDIQYF	TGTGCCACCAGTAGACGGGAGAAGGACATTCAGTACTTC
TRBD1	TRBJ2-7	NA	TRBV2	CASSNEGAGEQYF	TGTGCCAGCAGCAACGAGGGGGCGGGTGAGCAGTACTTC
TRBD2	TRBJ2-3	NA	TRBV10-1	CATGRTQDTDTQYF	TGCGCCACCGGGAGGACGCAAGACACAGATACGCAGTATTTT
TRBD1	TRBJ1-2	NA	TRBV5-4	CASSRGQGDGYTF	TGTGCCAGCAGCCGGGGACAGGGGGATGGCTACACCTTC
NA	TRBJ1-3	NA	TRBV5-4	CASSLDPGTKGNTIYF	TGTGCCAGCAGCTTGGATCCGGGGACAAAGGGAAACACCATATATTTT
NA	TRBJ1-1	once	TRBV7-2	CASSFNPNTEAFF	TGTGCCAGCAGCTTCAATCCGAACACTGAAGCTTTCTTT
NA	TRBJ2-7	NA	TRBV28	CASTLNRGALYEQYF	TGTGCCAGCACCCTTAACCGGGGTGCTCTCTACGAGCAGTACTTC
NA	TRBJ2-1	NA	TRBV27	CASRGLNYNEQFF	TGTGCCAGCAGGGGACTTAACTACAATGAGCAGTTCTTC
TRBD1	TRBJ2-5	once	TRBV5-1	CASSFGDRGLETQYF	TGCGCCAGCAGCTTTGGGGACAGGGGGCTGGAGACCCAGTACTTC
TRBD2	TRBJ2-1	NA	TRBV3-1/TRBV3-2	CASSPRGREGYNEQFF	TGTGCCAGCAGCCCGAGGGGGCGGGAGGGTTACAATGAGCAGTTCTTC
TRBD2	TRBJ2-7	NA	TRBV30	CASLAGGFSYEQYF	TGTGCCTCACTGGCGGGAGGTTTCTCCTACGAGCAGTACTTC
TRBD1	TRBJ1-2	once	TRBV27	CASSAQDRGNYGYTF	TGTGCCAGCAGTGCCCAGGACAGGGGGAACTATGGCTACACCTTC
TRBD1	TRBJ2-3	once	TRBV11-2	CASSLDRGPSTDTQYF	TGTGCCAGCAGCCTAGACAGGGGGCCCAGCACAGATACGCAGTATTTT
TRBD2	TRBJ2-1	once	TRBV12-5	CASGLTSGGYNEQFF	TGTGCTAGTGGTTTGACTAGCGGGGGGTACAATGAGCAGTTCTTC
TRBD1	TRBJ2-6	NA	TRBV15	CATSRDHVGRGLGANVLTF	TGTGCCACCAGCAGAGATCACGTCGGCAGGGGGCTTGGGGCCAACGTCCTGACTTTC
TRBD1	TRBJ2-1	NA	TRBV5-1	CASSTGQDNNEQFF	TGCGCCAGCAGCACGGGACAGGATAACAATGAGCAGTTCTTC
TRBD1	TRBJ1-2	NA	TRBV6-5	CASMTRDRKNYGYTF	TGTGCCAGCATGACCCGGGACAGGAAAAACTATGGCTACACCTTC
TRBD2	TRBJ2-3	few	TRBV30	CAWTQMGLAGATDTQYF	TGTGCCTGGACCCAAATGGGACTAGCGGGAGCCACAGATACGCAGTATTTT
NA	TRBJ2-2	NA	TRBV6-5	CASSILAAGELFF	TGTGCCAGCAGTATACTAGCCGCCGGGGAGCTGTTTTTT
NA	TRBJ2-5	NA	TRBV7-3	CASSFTGEETQYF	TGTGCCAGCAGCTTCACAGGAGAAGAGACCCAGTACTTC
TRBD2	TRBJ2-5	NA	TRBV7-2	CASSSYGTNQETQYF	TGTGCCAGCAGCTCCTACGGGACTAACCAAGAGACCCAGTACTTC